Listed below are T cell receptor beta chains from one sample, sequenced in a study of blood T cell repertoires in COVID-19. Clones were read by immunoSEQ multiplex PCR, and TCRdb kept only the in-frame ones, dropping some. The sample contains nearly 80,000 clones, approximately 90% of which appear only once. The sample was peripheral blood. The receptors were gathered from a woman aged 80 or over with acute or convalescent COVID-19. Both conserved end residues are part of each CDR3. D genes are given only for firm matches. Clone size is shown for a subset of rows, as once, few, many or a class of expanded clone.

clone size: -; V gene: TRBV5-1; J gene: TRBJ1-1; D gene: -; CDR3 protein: CASSLVWGQPEAFF; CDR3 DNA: TGCGCCAGCAGCTTGGTGTGGGGGCAACCTGAAGCTTTCTTT
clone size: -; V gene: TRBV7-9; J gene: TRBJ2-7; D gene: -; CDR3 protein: CASSLGGQGALYF; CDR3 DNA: TGTGCCAGCAGCTTAGGGGGGCAGGGAGCTCTGTACTTC
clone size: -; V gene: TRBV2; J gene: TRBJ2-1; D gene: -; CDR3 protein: CASGRSGNEQFF; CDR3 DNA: TGTGCCAGCGGTAGGAGTGGCAATGAGCAGTTCTTC
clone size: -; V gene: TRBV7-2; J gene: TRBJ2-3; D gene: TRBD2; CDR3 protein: CASSLGRGSPTDTQYF; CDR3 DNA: TGTGCCAGCAGCTTAGGGCGGGGGAGTCCGACAGATACGCAGTATTTT
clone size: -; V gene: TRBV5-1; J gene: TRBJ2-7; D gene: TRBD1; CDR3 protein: CASSAGQGGYEQYF; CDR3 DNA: TGCGCCAGCAGCGCAGGACAGGGAGGCTACGAGCAGTACTTC
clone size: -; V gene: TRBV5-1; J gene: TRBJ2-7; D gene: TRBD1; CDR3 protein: CASSLADRGPSYEQYF; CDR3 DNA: TGCGCCAGCAGCTTGGCGGACAGGGGGCCCTCCTACGAGCAGTACTTC
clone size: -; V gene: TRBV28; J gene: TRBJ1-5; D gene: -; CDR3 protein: CASSFNEGGANQPQHF; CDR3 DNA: TGTGCCAGCAGTTTCAATGAGGGGGGGGCCAATCAGCCCCAGCATTTT
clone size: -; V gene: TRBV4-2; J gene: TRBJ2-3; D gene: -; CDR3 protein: CASSQRGGDTQYF; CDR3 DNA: TGTGCCAGCAGCCAAAGGGGGGGAGATACGCAGTATTTT
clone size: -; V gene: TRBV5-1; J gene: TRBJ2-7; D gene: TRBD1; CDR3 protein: CASSLNTGDYEQYF; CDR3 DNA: TGCGCCAGCAGCTTGAATACAGGGGACTACGAGCAGTACTTC
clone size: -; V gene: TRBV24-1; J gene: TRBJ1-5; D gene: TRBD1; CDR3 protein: CATKNDRENQPQHF; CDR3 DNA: TGTGCCACCAAGAATGACAGGGAAAATCAGCCCCAGCATTTT
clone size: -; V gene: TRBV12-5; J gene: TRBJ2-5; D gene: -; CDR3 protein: CASGLWEETQYF; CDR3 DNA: TGTGCTAGTGGTTTGTGGGAGGAGACCCAGTACTTC
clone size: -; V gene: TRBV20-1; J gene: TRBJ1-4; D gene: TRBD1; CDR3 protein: CSASHSGQTNEKLFF; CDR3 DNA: TGCAGTGCTAGTCACTCGGGACAGACTAATGAAAAACTGTTTTTT
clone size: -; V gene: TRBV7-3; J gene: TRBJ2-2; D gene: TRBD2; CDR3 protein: CASSLGTRRTGELFF; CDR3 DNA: TGTGCCAGCAGCTTAGGGACTAGGAGGACCGGGGAGCTGTTTTTT
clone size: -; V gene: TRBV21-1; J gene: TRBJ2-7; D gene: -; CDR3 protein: CASSKSRQGNPRQYF; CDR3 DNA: TGTGCCAGCAGCAAAAGTAGGCAGGGAAACCCTCGCCAGTACTTC
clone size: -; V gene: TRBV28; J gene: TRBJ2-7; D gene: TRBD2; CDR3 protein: CASSSTSGSGYEQYF; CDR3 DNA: TGTGCCAGCAGTTCAACTAGCGGGAGTGGGTACGAGCAGTACTTC
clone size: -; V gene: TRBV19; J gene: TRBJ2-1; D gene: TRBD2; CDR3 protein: CASNSGRPTNEQFF; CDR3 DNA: TGTGCCAGCAACAGCGGGAGGCCCACTAATGAGCAGTTCTTC
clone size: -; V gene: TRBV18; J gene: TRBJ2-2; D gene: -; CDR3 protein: CASSPRQATNTGELFF; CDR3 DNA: TGTGCCAGCTCACCTCGACAGGCTACGAACACCGGGGAGCTGTTTTTT
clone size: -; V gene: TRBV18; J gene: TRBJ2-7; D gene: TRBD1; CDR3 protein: CASSPGTGASYEQYF; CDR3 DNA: TGTGCCAGCTCACCCGGGACAGGGGCCTCCTACGAGCAGTACTTC
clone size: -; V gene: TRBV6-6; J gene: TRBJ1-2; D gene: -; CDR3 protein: CASSYSIGARGYTF; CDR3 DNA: TGTGCCAGCAGTTACTCGATAGGGGCCCGGGGCTACACCTTC
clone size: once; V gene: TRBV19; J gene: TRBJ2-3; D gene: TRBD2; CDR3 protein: CASSKESSGSLYTQYF; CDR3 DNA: TGTGCCAGTAGTAAAGAGAGTAGCGGGAGTTTGTATACGCAGTATTTT
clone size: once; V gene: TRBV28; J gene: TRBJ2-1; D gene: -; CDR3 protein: CASSLRGSNEQFF; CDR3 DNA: TGTGCCAGCAGTTTAAGGGGTAGTAATGAGCAGTTCTTC
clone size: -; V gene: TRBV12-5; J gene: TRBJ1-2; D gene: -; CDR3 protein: CASGLATGHNYGYTF; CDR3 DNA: TGTGCTAGTGGTTTGGCAACAGGGCATAACTATGGCTACACCTTC
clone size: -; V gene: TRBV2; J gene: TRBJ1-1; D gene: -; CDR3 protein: CASSMGGASVGAEAFF; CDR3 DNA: TGTGCCAGCAGCATGGGGGGGGCCTCGGTTGGGGCTGAAGCTTTCTTT
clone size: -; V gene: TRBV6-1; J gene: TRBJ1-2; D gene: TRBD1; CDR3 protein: CASSEKRGQGVNYGYTF; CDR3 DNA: TGTGCCAGCAGTGAAAAAAGGGGACAGGGGGTTAACTATGGCTACACCTTC
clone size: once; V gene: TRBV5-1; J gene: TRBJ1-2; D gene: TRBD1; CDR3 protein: CASSATRDREKMAGYTF; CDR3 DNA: TGCGCCAGCAGTGCGACCCGGGACAGGGAGAAGATGGCGGGCTACACCTTC
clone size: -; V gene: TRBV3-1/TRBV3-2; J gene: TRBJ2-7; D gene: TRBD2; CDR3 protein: CASSRQTSGIYEQYF; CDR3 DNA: TGTGCCAGCAGCCGGCAGACTAGCGGGATTTACGAGCAGTACTTC
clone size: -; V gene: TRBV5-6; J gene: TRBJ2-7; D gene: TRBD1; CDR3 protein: CASSWDRGTEQYF; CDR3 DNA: TGTGCCAGCAGCTGGGACAGGGGGACCGAGCAGTACTTC
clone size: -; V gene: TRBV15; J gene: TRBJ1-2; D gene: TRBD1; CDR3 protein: CATRDRGFGYTF; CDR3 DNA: TGTGCCACCAGGGACAGGGGGTTTGGCTACACCTTC
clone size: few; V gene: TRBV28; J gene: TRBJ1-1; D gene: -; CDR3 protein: CASRLTGFFTEAFF; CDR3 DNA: TGTGCCAGCAGATTAACAGGGTTTTTTACTGAAGCTTTCTTT
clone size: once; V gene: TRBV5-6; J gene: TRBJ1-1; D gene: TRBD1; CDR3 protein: CASSLGQGLNTEAFF; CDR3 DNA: TGTGCCAGCAGCTTGGGACAGGGTTTGAACACTGAAGCTTTCTTT
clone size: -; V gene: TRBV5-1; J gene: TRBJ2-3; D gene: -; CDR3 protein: CASNLSPPSYTQYF; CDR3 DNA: TGCGCCAGCAACCTTAGCCCCCCCAGCTATACGCAGTATTTT
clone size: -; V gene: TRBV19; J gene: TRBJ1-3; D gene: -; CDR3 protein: CASISTHSGNTIYF; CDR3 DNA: TGTGCCAGTATTTCTACGCACTCTGGAAACACCATATATTTT
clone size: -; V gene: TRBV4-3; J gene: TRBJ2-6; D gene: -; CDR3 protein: CASSLGGTGANVLTF; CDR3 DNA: TGCGCCAGCAGCCTCGGGGGTACTGGGGCCAACGTCCTGACTTTC
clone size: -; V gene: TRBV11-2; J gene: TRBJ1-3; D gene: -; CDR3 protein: CASSLDPNRKNTIYF; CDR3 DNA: TGTGCCAGCAGCTTAGATCCCAACAGGAAAAACACCATATATTTT
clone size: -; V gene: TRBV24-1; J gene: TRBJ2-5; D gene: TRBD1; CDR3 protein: CATSSRDRVPQTQYF; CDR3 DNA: TGTGCCACCAGTAGCCGGGACAGAGTTCCGCAGACCCAGTACTTC
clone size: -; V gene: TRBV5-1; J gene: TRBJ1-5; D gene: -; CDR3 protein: CASSLTGFGQPQHF; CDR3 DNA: TGCGCCAGCAGCTTAACAGGGTTTGGTCAGCCCCAGCATTTT
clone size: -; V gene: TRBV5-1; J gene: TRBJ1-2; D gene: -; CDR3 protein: CASSLGLTLYGYTF; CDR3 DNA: TGCGCCAGCAGCTTGGGTCTCACTCTATATGGCTACACCTTC
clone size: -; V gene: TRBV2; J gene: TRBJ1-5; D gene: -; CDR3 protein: CASTSWGGNQPQHF; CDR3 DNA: TGTGCCAGCACCTCGTGGGGGGGCAATCAGCCCCAGCATTTT
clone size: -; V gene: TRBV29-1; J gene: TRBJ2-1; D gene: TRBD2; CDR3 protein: CSVEGERQRDYNEQFF; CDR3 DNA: TGCAGCGTTGAAGGGGAGAGGCAGCGGGATTACAATGAGCAGTTCTTC
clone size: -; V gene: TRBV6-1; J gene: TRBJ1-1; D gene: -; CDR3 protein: CASSEFRATEAFF; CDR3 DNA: TGTGCCAGCAGTGAATTCAGGGCTACTGAAGCTTTCTTT
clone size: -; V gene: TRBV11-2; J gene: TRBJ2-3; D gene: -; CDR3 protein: CASSFAQGDTQYF; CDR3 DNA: TGTGCCAGCAGCTTCGCCCAGGGAGATACGCAGTATTTT
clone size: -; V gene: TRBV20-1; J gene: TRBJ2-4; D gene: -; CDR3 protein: CSASLAGKNIQYF; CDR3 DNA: TGCAGTGCTAGTTTGGCGGGTAAAAACATTCAGTACTTC
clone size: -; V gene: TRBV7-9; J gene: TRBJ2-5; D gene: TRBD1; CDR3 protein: CASSFYRGSGQETQYF; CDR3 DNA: TGTGCCAGCAGCTTCTACAGGGGAAGTGGGCAAGAGACCCAGTACTTC
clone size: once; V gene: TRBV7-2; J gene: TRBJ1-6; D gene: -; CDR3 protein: CASSLERIAPLHF; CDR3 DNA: TGTGCCAGCAGCTTAGAGAGAATTGCACCCCTCCACTTT
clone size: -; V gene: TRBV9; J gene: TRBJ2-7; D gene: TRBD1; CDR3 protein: CASSPQGDYEQYF; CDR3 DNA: TGTGCCAGCAGCCCACAGGGGGACTACGAGCAGTACTTC
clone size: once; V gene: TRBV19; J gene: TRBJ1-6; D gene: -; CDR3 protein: CASSSAGPSSYNSPLHF; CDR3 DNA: TGTGCCAGTAGTTCCGCGGGCCCGAGCTCCTATAATTCACCCCTCCACTTT
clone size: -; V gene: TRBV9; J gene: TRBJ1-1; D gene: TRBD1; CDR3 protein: CASSSGTGVDTEAFF; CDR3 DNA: TGTGCCAGCAGCTCCGGGACAGGGGTCGATACTGAAGCTTTCTTT
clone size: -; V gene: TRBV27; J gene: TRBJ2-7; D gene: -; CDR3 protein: CASSPHRNAGYEQYF; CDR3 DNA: TGTGCCAGCAGTCCACACCGAAACGCGGGCTACGAGCAGTACTTC
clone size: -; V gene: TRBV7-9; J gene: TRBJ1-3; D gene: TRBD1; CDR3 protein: CASSRLGTGRGNTIYF; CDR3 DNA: TGTGCCAGCAGCCGACTGGGGACAGGGCGAGGAAACACCATATATTTT
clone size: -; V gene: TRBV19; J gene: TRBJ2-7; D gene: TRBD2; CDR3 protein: CASSSPGTSSSEQYF; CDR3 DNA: TGTGCCAGTAGTTCCCCCGGGACTAGCTCTTCCGAGCAGTACTTC
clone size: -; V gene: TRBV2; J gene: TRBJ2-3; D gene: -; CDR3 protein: CASSEDSTDTQYF; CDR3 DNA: TGTGCCAGCAGTGAAGACTCCACAGATACGCAGTATTTT
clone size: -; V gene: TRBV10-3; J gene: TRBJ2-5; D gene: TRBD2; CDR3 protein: CAISEFSGLGPMEETQYF; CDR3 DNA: TGTGCCATCAGTGAATTTAGCGGGCTCGGACCAATGGAAGAGACCCAGTACTTC
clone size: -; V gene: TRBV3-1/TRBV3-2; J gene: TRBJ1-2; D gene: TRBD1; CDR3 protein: CASSQAGTGYNYGYTF; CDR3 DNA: TGTGCCAGCAGCCAAGCCGGGACAGGTTATAACTATGGCTACACCTTC
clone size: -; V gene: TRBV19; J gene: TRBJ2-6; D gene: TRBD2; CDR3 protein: CASTLLPTTSGSGANVLTF; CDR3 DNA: TGTGCCAGTACTCTCCTACCCACGACTAGCGGCTCTGGGGCCAACGTCCTGACTTTC
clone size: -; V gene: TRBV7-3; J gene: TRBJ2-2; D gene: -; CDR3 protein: CASSSPERSGNTGELFF; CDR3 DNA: TGTGCCAGCAGCTCCCCCGAAAGGTCGGGGAACACCGGGGAGCTGTTTTTT